A single T cell receptor beta chain is shown here with its context. One entry per CDR3 protein, called by TCRdb with MiXCR from the 5' RACE reads. This table holds under 900,000 distinct CDR3 sequences, over 15% found once. V gave up 2 bases and J gave up 2 bases; unmatched junction bases: 1. CDR3 length equals 14 residues. This record belongs to a study of identical twins. These data are also associated with another study on T cells expressing NK-cell markers.

The receptor was isolated from a woman in her late teens or twenties in good health. Sequencing was done on a sample of PBMCs. This chain links TRBV12-3 or TRBV12-4 with TRBJ2-3, with 7 bases that match TRBD2. As DNA, the CDR3 is TGTGCCAGCAGTTTAAGCGGGGACACAGATACGCAGTATTTT. It codes for CASSLSGDTDTQYF.